Listed here is a single T cell receptor (beta chain). The antigen is undetermined. A J-beta primer mix and a sample-barcoded 5' primer were used in a second PCR of about 7 to 12 cycles. Every single cDNA molecule received a tag from a template-switch adaptor with 12 random nucleotides. The yield of each sample was at least 3 million CDR3-containing paired-end reads. Each CDR3 protein gets one entry after TCRdb re-called the 5' RACE reads with MiXCR. This repertoire shows about 1.5 million distinct CDR3 sequences, 40% to 45% found once; its top ten account for more than 4%. This entry is derived from a study of blood T cells in healthy people across ages. The overall study: T cells yielded about one barcoded beta molecule per two cells through template switching.

General study points: Because donor CMV status was unknown, expanded clonotype changes were possibly confounded.

Germline assignment: CDR1 SNHLY and CDR2 FYNNEI. J was trimmed by 6 bases and V by 7 bases; bases with no gene match: 16. This CDR3 is built from 17 residues. The clonotype was recovered from a woman aged 18-35 years in good health. V usage is TRBV2 and J usage is TRBJ2-3; the match to TRBD2 covers 10 bases. The sequencing input was blood. The CDR3 is CASTQTPTSGSGDTQYF. In DNA, the CDR3 is TGTGCCAGCACCCAAACGCCGACTAGCGGGTCCGGGGATACGCAGTATTTT.